What follows are 21 T cell receptor beta chains derived from one specimen sequenced in a study of multiple sclerosis patients with progressive multifocal leukoencephalopathy. Time point: around six months of natalizumab therapy. Measured with immunoSEQ multiplex PCR; TCRdb has only the in-frame clones, and not every one. Found here are tens of thousands of clones, about nine tenths of them singletons; the top ten hold 1.5%. Here the sequenced sample was PBMCs, taken from a patient treated with natalizumab. These receptors all stem from a human donor with multiple sclerosis.

This sequence joins TRBV11-2 and TRBJ2-3; no reliable D call. This CDR3 region has 14 residues. Trimming cost V 4 bases and J 2 bases, with 10 bases left between them. Germline V lookup: CDR1 SGHAT, CDR2 FQNNGV. CDR3 protein: CASSSMVVTDTQYF. CDR3 nucleotides: TGTGCCAGCAGCTCCATGGTGGTCACAGATACGCAGTATTTT.

This chain links TRBV2 with TRBJ1-2; D uncertain. Germline values: CDR1 SNHLY, CDR2 FYNNEI. The CDR3 has 14 residues. V was cut by 5 bases and J by 1 base, with 11 bases left in between. The CDR3 loop reads CASSWRESNYGYTF. CDR3 bases: TGTGCCAGCAGTTGGCGGGAGAGTAACTATGGCTACACCTTC. Based on the CDR3 plus reference TRBV2 and TRBJ1-2, the full variable domain is EPEVTQTPSHQVTQMGQEVILRCVPISNHLYFYWYRQILGQKVEFLVSFYNNEISEKSEIFDDQFSVERPDGSNFTLKIRSTKLEDSAMYFCASSWRESNYGYTFGSGTRLTVV.

The chain employs TRBV28 and TRBJ1-2; the D gene is possibly TRBD1 (6 bases). Trimming stripped 6 bases from V and 8 bases from J, with 10 bases between. The CDR3 has 11 amino acids. CDR1 and CDR2 (germline): MDHEN, SYDVKM. CDR3 sequence: CASRSRGGYTF. The CDR3 DNA reads as TGTGCCAGCAGGTCCAGGGGCGGCTACACCTTC.

The V call is TRBV6-5, the J call TRBJ2-5, with a possible D match to TRBD2 (6 bases). Near its end, the DNA agrees better with TRBJ2-7, so the J call may be wrong. This CDR3 region has 14 residues. CDR1 and CDR2 from the germline V gene are MNHEY and SVGAGI. The CDR3 here is CASSYSWGVDEQYF. In DNA, the CDR3 is TGTGCCAGCAGTTACTCGTGGGGGGTGGACGAGCAGTACTTC.

This chain joins TRBV19 and TRBJ1-6; D possibly corresponds to TRBD1 (5 bases). V gave up 3 bases and J gave up 8 bases, with 11 bases separating them. CDR3 length: 14 amino acids. CDR1 is LNHDA and CDR2 is SQIVND in the germline V gene (reference sequence). The CDR3 DNA sequence: TGTGCCAGTAGTATGGTCAGGGAGCATTCACCCCTCCACTTT. It encodes CASSMVREHSPLHF. The full variable domain, with the rest looked up from reference TRBV19 and TRBJ1-6, is DGGITQSPKYLFRKEGQNVTLSCEQNLNHDAMYWYRQDPGQGLRLIYYSQIVNDFQKGDIAEGYSVSREKKESFPLTVTSAQKNPTAFYLCASSMVREHSPLHFGNGTRLTVT.

This clone came up once. This chain joins TRBV10-3 and TRBJ2-5; D might be TRBD2 (6 bases). The end of the DNA fits TRBJ2-7 better, so the J call may be wrong. The germline V gene encodes CDR1 ENHRY and CDR2 SYGVKD. CDR3 size: 15 residues. The CDR3 bases are TGTGCCATCTCCGGCGGGGCTGAGAGCTCCTACGAGCAGTACTTC. Encoded protein: CAISGGAESSYEQYF.

The genes are TRBV30 and TRBJ1-1; unclear D gene. The V end lost 3 bases, the J end lost 1 base, and 21 bases lay between the germline ends. CDR1 and CDR2 (germline): GTSNPN, SVGIG (reference sequence). This CDR3 region has 17 residues. In DNA form, the CDR3 reads TGTGCCTGGAGACCTGGTATGGCCTCATGGGGGAACACTGAAGCTTTCTTT. It yields the protein CAWRPGMASWGNTEAFF.

The chain joins TRBV7-2 to TRBJ2-5, with 8 bases lining up with TRBD1. The J call may be mistaken, given a closer DNA end match to TRBJ2-7. Germline CDR1 and CDR2: SGHTA and FQGNSA. This CDR3 contains 14 residues. CDR3 sequence reads: CASSLGTGPNEQYF. The CDR3 nucleotides are TGTGCCAGCAGCTTAGGGACAGGGCCCAACGAGCAGTACTTC.

The chain couples TRBV28 to TRBJ1-1, with 8 bases aligning to TRBD1. CDR3 length: 16 residues. With V trimmed by 7 bases and J by 4 bases, 14 bases remained unmatched. Germline CDR1 and CDR2: MDHEN and SYDVKM. The CDR3 sequence: CASIPPGGFGGTEAFF. The CDR3 DNA reads as TGTGCCAGCATCCCCCCAGGGGGCTTTGGGGGCACTGAAGCTTTCTTT.

V is TRBV6-4 and J is TRBJ1-1; no firm D call. Germline V gene sequence: CDR1 MRHNA, CDR2 SNTAGT. V lost 6 bases, J lost 6 bases, and 20 bases lay in between. This CDR3 spans 15 amino acids. CDR3 protein: CASSSIPGQVAEAFF. The CDR3, as DNA: TGTGCCAGCAGCAGTATTCCGGGCCAGGTGGCTGAAGCTTTCTTT.

The CDR3 is CASSFDSGASSYNEQFF. The CDR3 bases are TGTGCCAGCAGTTTTGATAGCGGGGCTAGCTCCTACAATGAGCAGTTCTTC. The chain carries TRBV27 and TRBJ2-1; 8 nucleotides agree with TRBD2. Germline lookup yields CDR1 MNHEY and CDR2 SMNVEV (reference sequence). Trimming removed 3 bases from V and 0 bases from J; junction bases left unmatched: 7. The length of the CDR3 is 17 residues.

V is TRBV27 and J is TRBJ2-1; 13 bases agree with TRBD2. The V segment lost 2 bases and the J segment 3 bases; nucleotides outside the gene matches: 1. Germline CDR1 and CDR2: MNHEY and SMNVEV (reference sequence). The CDR3 is 16 amino acids. The chain's CDR3 is CASSLGTSGIYNEQFF. CDR3 DNA: TGTGCCAGCAGTTTAGGGACTAGCGGGATCTACAATGAGCAGTTCTTC.

The chain has TRBV5-7 and TRBJ2-7; D is unclear. TRBV5-7 is assigned to the ORF class and has an uncertain function. This CDR3 has 16 amino acids. Trimming left V 3 bases short and J 0 bases short, with 16 bases between. The CDR3 sequence is CASSWIGRRCSYEQYF. The CDR3 bases are TGTGCCAGCAGCTGGATAGGACGTAGGTGCTCCTACGAGCAGTACTTC.

Only a few counts were recorded for this clone. This rearrangement joins TRBV7-9 to TRBJ2-2; D gene unclear. V lost 3 bases to trimming and J lost 6 bases, with 5 bases between them. This CDR3 has 12 residues. Germline V gene sequence: CDR1 SEHNR, CDR2 FQNEAQ (reference sequence). CDR3 in DNA: TGTGCCAGCAGCTTCGAACCCGGGGAGCTGTTTTTT. Amino acids: CASSFEPGELFF. Full variable domain (missing parts from reference TRBV7-9 and TRBJ2-2): DTGVSQNPRHKITKRGQNVTFRCDPISEHNRLYWYRQTLGQGPEFLTYFQNEAQLEKSRLLSDRFSAERPKGSFSTLEIQRTEQGDSAMYLCASSFEPGELFFGEGSRLTVL.

This clone was detected once. The chain couples TRBV7-2 to TRBJ1-4; D is unclear. This CDR3 is 13 amino acids long. The germline V and J ends were trimmed by 5 bases and 8 bases, with 12 bases remaining between them. Looked up from germline, CDR1 is SGHTA and CDR2 is FQGNSA. CDR3 residues: CASSVVEGEKLFF. The DNA of the CDR3 is TGTGCCAGCAGCGTCGTAGAAGGAGAAAAACTGTTTTTT.

The V call is TRBV28, the J call TRBJ2-1, with 7 nucleotides matching TRBD2. V was pared by 5 bases and J by 8 bases, with 12 bases of the junction left unmatched. CDR3 size: 15 residues. Germline V gene lookup returns CDR1 MDHEN and CDR2 SYDVKM. The CDR3 sequence: CASSPGTNAMHEQFF. The CDR3 nucleotides are TGTGCCAGCAGTCCCGGGACTAACGCAATGCATGAGCAGTTCTTC.

To note about this clone: Sequence at one end of the junction differs from germline and may be a read error. The rearrangement joins TRBV19 to TRBJ1-1, with no clear D. This CDR3 has 13 residues. CDR1 is LNHDA, CDR2 SQIVND, per germline (reference sequence). Here the CDR3 reads CTSSIALDTEAFF. The CDR3 bases are TGTACCAGTAGTATAGCGCTCGACACTGAAGCTTTCTTT.

This clone was recorded a few times. The chain employs TRBV27 and TRBJ2-5; 7 nucleotides line up with TRBD1. Germline CDR1 MNHEY, CDR2 SMNVEV (reference sequence). Trimming took 2 bases from V and 5 from J; bases not matched to a gene: 11. The CDR3 covers 16 residues. The CDR3 spells CASSLAPSTGRETQYF. The CDR3 bases are TGTGCCAGCAGTTTAGCCCCTTCGACAGGGCGGGAGACCCAGTACTTC.

The chain joins TRBV18 to TRBJ2-3; D may match TRBD1 or TRBD2 (6 bases each). The V end lost 4 bases, the J end lost 4 bases, and 15 bases lay between the germline ends. The germline CDR1 and CDR2 sequences are KGHSH and LQKENI. This CDR3 contains 15 residues. Here the CDR3 DNA reads TGTGCCAGCTCACGGCCGGCCGGGGGCGCAGATACGCAGTATTTT. Translating it yields CASSRPAGGADTQYF.

The chain joins TRBV19 to TRBJ2-1; D is ambiguous. The germline CDR1 and CDR2 sequences are LNHDA and SQIVND (reference sequence). This CDR3 has 13 amino acids. The ends were cut back, 5 bases at V and 9 bases at J, with 14 bases in the middle. Here the CDR3 DNA reads TGTGCCAGTAGTTTTTCATTTTCTGGTGAGCAGTTCTTC. It encodes CASSFSFSGEQFF.

The chain uses TRBV7-9 and TRBJ2-7, with a tentative D call TRBD2 (5 bases). The V end was cut by 3 bases, the J end by 2 bases, with 8 bases between. Germline loops: CDR1 SEHNR, CDR2 FQNEAQ (reference sequence). The CDR3 totals 13 residues. Here the CDR3 DNA reads TGTGCCAGCAGCTTGGGGAGAGCCTACGAGCAGTACTTC. This codes for CASSLGRAYEQYF.